This T cell receptor (beta chain) was observed in a study of T cells in Graves' hyperthyroidism and ophthalmopathy. Study in general: Once the initial diagnosis was made, peripheral blood was obtained before any treatment. Study results and limitations: Separation of ophthalmopathy from stable hyperthyroidism was achieved by a 13 V-J model.

The germline V gene encodes CDR1 SGHRS and CDR2 YFSETQ. V lost 0 bases, J lost 4 bases, and 14 bases lay in between. The CDR3 is 16 residues long. This clonotype appeared many times. Its specificity is not known. Amplified regions were TCR beta CDR3 sequences from RNA transcripts. The HTBI set primed first-round TCR CDR3 RT-PCR. TCRdb analysed the multiplex PCR reads with MiXCR anew, one entry per CDR3 protein. The sample holds around 300,000 distinct CDR3 sequences; roughly 15% are singletons and the top ten take 30%. What was sequenced was blood. The chain recombines TRBV5-1 with TRBJ2-1; D possibly corresponds to TRBD1 (6 bases). The clonotype was recovered from a woman in her fifties or sixties with Graves' hyperthyroidism that later progressed to Graves' ophthalmopathy. The CDR3 DNA sequence: TGCGCCAGCAGCTTGGCCCGTTCACAGGGATACAATGAGCAGTTCTTC. Its protein product is CASSLARSQGYNEQFF. The full variable domain, its missing parts supplied by reference TRBV5-1 and TRBJ2-1, is KAGVTQTPRYLIKTRGQQVTLSCSPISGHRSVSWYQQTPGQGLQFLFEYFSETQRNKGNFPGRFSGRQFSNSRSEMNVSTLELGDSALYLCASSLARSQGYNEQFFGPGTRLTVL.